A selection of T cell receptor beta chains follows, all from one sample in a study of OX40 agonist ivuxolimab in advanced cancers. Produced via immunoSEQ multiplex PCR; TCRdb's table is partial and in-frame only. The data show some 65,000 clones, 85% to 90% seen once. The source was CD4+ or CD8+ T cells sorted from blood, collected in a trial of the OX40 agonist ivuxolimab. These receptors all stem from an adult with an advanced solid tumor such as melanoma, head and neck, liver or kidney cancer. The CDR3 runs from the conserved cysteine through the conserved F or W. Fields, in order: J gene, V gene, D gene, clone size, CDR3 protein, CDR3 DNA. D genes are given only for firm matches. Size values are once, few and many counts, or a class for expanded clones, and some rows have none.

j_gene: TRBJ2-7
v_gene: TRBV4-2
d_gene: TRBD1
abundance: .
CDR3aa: CASSQGRGTGLYEQYF
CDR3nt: TGTGCCAGCAGCCAAGGGCGTGGGACAGGCCTCTACGAGCAGTACTTC

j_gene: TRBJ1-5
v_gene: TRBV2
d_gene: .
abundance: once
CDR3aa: CASSEYSYSNQPQHF
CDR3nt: TGTGCCAGCAGTGAGTACAGTTATAGCAATCAGCCCCAGCATTTT

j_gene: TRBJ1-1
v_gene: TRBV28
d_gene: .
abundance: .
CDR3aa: CASSFRTEAFF
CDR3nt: TGTGCCAGCAGTTTTAGGACTGAAGCTTTCTTT

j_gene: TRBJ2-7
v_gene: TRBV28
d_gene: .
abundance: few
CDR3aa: CASSRELSYEQYF
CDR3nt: TGTGCCAGCTCCAGGGAGTTGAGCTACGAGCAGTACTTC

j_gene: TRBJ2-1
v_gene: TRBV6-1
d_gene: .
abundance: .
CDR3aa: CASSERTAYNEQFF
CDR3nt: TGTGCCAGCAGTGAAAGGACAGCCTACAATGAGCAGTTCTTC

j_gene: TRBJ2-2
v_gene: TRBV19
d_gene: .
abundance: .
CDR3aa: CASSRGLSPGELFF
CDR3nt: TGTGCCAGTAGTAGAGGGCTGAGCCCCGGGGAGCTGTTTTTT

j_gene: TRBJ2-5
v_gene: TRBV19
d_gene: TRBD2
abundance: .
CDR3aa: CASSIGSGIGETQYF
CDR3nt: TGTGCCAGTAGTATAGGTAGCGGGATAGGAGAGACCCAGTACTTC

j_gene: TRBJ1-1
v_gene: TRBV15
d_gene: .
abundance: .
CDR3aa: CATSRHGTEAFF
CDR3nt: TGTGCCACCAGCAGACATGGCACTGAAGCTTTCTTT

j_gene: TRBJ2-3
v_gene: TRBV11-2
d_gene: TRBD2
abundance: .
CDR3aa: CASSFIAWTSGTDTQYF
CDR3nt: TGTGCCAGCAGTTTTATCGCCTGGACTAGCGGCACAGATACGCAGTATTTT

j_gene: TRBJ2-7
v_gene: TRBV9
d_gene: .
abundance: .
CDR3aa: CASSVLDDAYEQYF
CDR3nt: TGTGCCAGCAGCGTGTTGGACGACGCCTACGAGCAGTACTTC

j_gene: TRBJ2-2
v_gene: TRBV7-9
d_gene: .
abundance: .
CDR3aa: CASSLGGNTGELFF
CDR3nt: TGTGCCAGCAGCTTAGGTGGGAACACCGGGGAGCTGTTTTTT

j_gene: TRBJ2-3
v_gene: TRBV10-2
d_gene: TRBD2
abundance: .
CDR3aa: CASSTGLVTDTQYF
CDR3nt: TGCGCCAGCAGTACGGGACTAGTCACAGATACGCAGTATTTT

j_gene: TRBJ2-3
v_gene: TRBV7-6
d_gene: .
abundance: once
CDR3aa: CASSLWGTDTQYF
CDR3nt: TGTGCCAGCAGCTTATGGGGAACAGATACGCAGTATTTT

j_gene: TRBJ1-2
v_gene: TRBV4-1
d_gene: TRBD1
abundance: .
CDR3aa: CASSQVIGTGVGYTF
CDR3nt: TGCGCCAGCAGCCAAGTCATTGGGACAGGGGTTGGCTACACCTTC

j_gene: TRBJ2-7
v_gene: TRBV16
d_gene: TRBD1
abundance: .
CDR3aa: CASSHGTAYEQYF
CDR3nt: TGTGCCAGCAGCCACGGGACAGCCTACGAGCAGTACTTC

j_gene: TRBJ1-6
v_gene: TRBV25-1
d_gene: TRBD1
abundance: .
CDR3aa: CASSPPGQGRAALHF
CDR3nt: TGTGCCAGCAGTCCCCCGGGACAGGGGCGTGCGGCCCTCCACTTT

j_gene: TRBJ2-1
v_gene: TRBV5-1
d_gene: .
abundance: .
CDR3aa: CASSLGESSYNEQFF
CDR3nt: TGCGCCAGCAGCTTGGGAGAGAGCTCCTACAATGAGCAGTTCTTC

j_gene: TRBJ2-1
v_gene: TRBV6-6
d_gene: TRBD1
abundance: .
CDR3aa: CASSTGGPEQFF
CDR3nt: TGTGCCAGCAGCACAGGGGGCCCTGAGCAGTTCTTC

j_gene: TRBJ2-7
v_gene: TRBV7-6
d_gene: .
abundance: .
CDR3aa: CASSPQAGAEQYF
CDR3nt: TGTGCCAGCAGCCCTCAGGCGGGGGCCGAGCAGTACTTC

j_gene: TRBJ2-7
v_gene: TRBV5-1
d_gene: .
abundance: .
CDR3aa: CASSLGRAAYEQYF
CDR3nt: TGCGCCAGCAGCTTGGGTCGGGCAGCTTACGAGCAGTACTTC

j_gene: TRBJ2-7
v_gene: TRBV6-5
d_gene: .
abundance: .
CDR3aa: CASSSNYEQYF
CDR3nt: TGTGCCAGCAGTTCTAACTACGAGCAGTACTTC

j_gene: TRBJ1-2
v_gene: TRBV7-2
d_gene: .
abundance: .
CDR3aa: CASSGALGLGGYTF
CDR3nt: TGTGCCAGCAGCGGAGCTCTGGGGCTGGGAGGCTACACCTTC

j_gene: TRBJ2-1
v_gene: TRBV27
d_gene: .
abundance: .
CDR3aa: CASSLGQPEEQFF
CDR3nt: TGTGCCAGCAGTTTAGGTCAGCCAGAGGAGCAGTTCTTC

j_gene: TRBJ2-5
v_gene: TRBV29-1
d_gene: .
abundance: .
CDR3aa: CSVEGGQPLYQETQYF
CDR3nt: TGCAGCGTTGAAGGGGGACAACCCTTGTACCAAGAGACCCAGTACTTC

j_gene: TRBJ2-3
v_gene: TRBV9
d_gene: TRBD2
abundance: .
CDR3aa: CASSVESGGKDTQYF
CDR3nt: TGTGCCAGCAGCGTAGAAAGCGGGGGTAAAGATACGCAGTATTTT

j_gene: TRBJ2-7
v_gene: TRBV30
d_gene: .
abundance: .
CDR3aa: CAWTDSSYEQYF
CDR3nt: TGTGCCTGGACGGACAGCTCCTACGAGCAGTACTTC

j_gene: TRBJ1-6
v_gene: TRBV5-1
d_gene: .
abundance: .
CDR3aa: CASSLAESSYNSPLHF
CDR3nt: TGCGCCAGCAGCTTGGCTGAGAGCTCCTATAATTCACCCCTCCACTTT

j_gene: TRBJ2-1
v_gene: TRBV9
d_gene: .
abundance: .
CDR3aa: CASSLRGLESQGEQFF
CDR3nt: TGTGCCAGCAGCCTTAGAGGACTAGAAAGTCAGGGGGAGCAGTTCTTC

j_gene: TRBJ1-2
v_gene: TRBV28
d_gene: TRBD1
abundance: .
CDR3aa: CASSWDRAYGYTF
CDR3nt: TGTGCCAGCAGTTGGGACAGGGCCTATGGCTACACCTTC

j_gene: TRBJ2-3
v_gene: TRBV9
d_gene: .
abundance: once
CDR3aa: CASSVLTGHTDTQYF
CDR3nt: TGTGCCAGCAGCGTACTAACAGGACACACAGATACGCAGTATTTT

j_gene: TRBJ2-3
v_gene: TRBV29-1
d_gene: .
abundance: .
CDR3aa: CSVGGQTSTDTQYF
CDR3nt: TGCAGCGTGGGGGGACAGACTAGCACAGATACGCAGTATTTT

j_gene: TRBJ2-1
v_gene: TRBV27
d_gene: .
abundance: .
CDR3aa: CASSSTVGRSYNEQFF
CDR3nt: TGTGCCAGCAGTTCTACGGTGGGCCGCTCCTACAATGAGCAGTTCTTC

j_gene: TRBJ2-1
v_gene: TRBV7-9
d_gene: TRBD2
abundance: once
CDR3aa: CASQVPREETYNEQFF
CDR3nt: TGTGCCAGCCAGGTCCCGCGGGAGGAGACCTACAATGAGCAGTTCTTC

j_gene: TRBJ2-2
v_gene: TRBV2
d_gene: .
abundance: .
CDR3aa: CASSEIGDGELFF
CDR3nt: TGTGCCAGCAGTGAAATCGGTGACGGGGAGCTGTTTTTT

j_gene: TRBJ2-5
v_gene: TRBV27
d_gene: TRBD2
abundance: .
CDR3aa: CASSPGLAGGETQYF
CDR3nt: TGTGCCAGCAGCCCGGGACTAGCGGGAGGAGAGACCCAGTACTTC

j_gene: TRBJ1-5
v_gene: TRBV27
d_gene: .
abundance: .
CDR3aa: CASSLAGSNQPQHF
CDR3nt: TGTGCCAGCAGTTTAGCAGGGAGCAATCAGCCCCAGCATTTT

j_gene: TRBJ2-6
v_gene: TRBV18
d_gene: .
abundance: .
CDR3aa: CASSPLPGLSGANVLTF
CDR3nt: TGTGCCAGCTCACCATTACCGGGTCTCTCTGGGGCCAACGTCCTGACTTTC

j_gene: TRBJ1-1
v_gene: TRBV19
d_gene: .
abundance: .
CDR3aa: CASSWGQNTEAFF
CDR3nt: TGTGCCAGTAGTTGGGGACAAAACACTGAAGCTTTCTTT

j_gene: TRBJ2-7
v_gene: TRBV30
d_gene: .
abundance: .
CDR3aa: CAWSIMAGQYEQYF
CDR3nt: TGTGCCTGGAGTATCATGGCAGGACAGTACGAGCAGTACTTC